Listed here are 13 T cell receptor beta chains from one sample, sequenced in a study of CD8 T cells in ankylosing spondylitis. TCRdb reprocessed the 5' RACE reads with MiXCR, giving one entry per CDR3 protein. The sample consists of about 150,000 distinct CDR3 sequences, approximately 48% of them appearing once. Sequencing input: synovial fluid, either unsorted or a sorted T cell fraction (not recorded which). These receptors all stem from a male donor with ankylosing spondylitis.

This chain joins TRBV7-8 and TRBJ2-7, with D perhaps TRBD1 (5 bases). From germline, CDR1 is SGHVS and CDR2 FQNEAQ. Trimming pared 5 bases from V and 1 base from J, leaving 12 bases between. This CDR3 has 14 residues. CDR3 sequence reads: CASSPFGASYEQYF. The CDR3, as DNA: TGTGCCAGCAGCCCCTTTGGGGCTTCCTACGAGCAGTACTTC.

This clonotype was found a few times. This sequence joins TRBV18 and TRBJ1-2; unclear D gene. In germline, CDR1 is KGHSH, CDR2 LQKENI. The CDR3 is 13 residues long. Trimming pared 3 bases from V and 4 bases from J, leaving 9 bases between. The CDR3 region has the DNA TGTGCCAGCTCACCCTGGGAGTCCTATGGCTACACCTTC. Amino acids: CASSPWESYGYTF.

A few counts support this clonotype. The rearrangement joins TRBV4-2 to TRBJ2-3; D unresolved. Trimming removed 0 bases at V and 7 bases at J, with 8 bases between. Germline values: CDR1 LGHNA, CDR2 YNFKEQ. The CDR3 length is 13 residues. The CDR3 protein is CASSQDWRYTQYF. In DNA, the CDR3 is TGTGCCAGCAGCCAAGATTGGCGGTATACGCAGTATTTT.

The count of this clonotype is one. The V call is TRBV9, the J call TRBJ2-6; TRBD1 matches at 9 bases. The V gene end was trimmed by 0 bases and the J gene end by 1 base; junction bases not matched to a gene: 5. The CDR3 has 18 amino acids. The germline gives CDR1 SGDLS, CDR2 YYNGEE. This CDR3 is CASSVGTGEKSGANVLTF. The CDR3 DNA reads TGTGCCAGCAGCGTAGGGACAGGGGAAAAATCTGGGGCCAACGTCCTGACTTTC.

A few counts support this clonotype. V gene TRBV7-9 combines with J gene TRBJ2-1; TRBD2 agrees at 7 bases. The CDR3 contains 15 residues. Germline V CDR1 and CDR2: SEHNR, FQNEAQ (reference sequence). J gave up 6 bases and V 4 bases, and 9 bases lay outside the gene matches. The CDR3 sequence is CASSSEGTIFNEQFF. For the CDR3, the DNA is TGTGCCAGCAGCTCAGAAGGGACTATCTTCAATGAGCAGTTCTTC.

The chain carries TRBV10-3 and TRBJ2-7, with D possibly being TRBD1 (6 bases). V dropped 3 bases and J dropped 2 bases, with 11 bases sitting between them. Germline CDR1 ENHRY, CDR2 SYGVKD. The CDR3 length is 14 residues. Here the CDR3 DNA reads TGTGCCATCAGTGATTTGGGGGCTCCCTACGAGCAGTACTTC. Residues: CAISDLGAPYEQYF.

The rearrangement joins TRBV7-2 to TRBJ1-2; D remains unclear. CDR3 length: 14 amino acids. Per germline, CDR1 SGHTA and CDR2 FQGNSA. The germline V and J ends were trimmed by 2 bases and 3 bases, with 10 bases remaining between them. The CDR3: CASSLSGRHYGYTF. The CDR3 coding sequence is TGTGCCAGCAGCTTAAGTGGACGGCACTATGGCTACACCTTC.

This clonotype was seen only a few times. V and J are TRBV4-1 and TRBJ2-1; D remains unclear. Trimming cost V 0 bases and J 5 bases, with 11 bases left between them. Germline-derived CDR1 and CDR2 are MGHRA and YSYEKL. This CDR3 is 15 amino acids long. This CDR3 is CASSQDRWINNEQFF. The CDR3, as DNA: TGCGCCAGCAGCCAAGATCGGTGGATTAACAATGAGCAGTTCTTC.

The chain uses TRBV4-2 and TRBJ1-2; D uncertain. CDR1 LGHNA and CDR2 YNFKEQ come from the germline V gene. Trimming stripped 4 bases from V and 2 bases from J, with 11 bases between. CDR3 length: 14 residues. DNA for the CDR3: TGTGCCAGCAGCCCCAGGACGAGGAACTATGGCTACACCTTC. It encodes CASSPRTRNYGYTF.

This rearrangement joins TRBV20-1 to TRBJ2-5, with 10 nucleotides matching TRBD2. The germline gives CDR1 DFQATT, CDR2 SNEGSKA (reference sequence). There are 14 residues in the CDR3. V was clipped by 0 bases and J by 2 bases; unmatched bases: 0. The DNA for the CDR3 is TGCAGTGCTAGAGAACTAGCGGGACAAGAGACCCAGTACTTC. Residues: CSARELAGQETQYF.

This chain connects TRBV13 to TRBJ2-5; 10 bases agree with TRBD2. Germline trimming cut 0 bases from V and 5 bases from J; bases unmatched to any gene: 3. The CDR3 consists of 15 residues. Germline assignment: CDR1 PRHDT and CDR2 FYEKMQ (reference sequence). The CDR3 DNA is TGTGCCAGCAGCTTAGGACTAGCGGGATATGAGACCCAGTACTTC. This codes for CASSLGLAGYETQYF.

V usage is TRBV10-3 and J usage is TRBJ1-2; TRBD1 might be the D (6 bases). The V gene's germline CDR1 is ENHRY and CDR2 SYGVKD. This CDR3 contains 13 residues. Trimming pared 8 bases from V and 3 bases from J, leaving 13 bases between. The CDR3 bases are TGTGCCATCCAAGAACAGGGAGACTATGGCTACACCTTC. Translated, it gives CAIQEQGDYGYTF.

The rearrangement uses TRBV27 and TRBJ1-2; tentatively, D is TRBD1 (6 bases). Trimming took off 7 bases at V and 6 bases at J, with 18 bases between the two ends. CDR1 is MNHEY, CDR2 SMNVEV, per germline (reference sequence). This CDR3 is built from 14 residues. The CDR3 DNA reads TGTGCCAGCAAGGTCGGGGGGGAGGGGGATGGCTACACCTTC. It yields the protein CASKVGGEGDGYTF.